This T cell receptor beta chain was sequenced in a study of vaccination effects on CD4 cells after COVID-19. The table came from immunoSEQ multiplex PCR; TCRdb's copy has only in-frame clones and leaves some out. The sample carries over 20,000 clones, just under 75% recorded once. Germline assignment: CDR1 KGHDR and CDR2 SFDVKD. Trimming pared 7 bases from V and 7 bases from J, leaving 13 bases between. The CDR3 totals 14 residues. Note on this clone: Its antigen is unidentified.

Before sequencing, viral peptide pools were used by the ViraFEST assay to expand antigen-specific CD4+ T cells. CD4+ T cell isolation took place after 10 days of culture. Testing of the vaccine recipients showed negative nucleocapsid antibodies and no prior SARS-CoV-2 infection. The genes are TRBV24-1 and TRBJ1-6; D might be TRBD1 (6 bases). The receptor's source is a human donor who received a COVID-19 vaccine. This specimen consisted of CD4+ T cells from PBMCs cultured with SARS-CoV-2 spike peptides, obtained before COVID-19 vaccination. CDR3 loop: CATRGDTPNSPLHF. CDR3 in DNA: TGTGCCACCAGGGGGGACACTCCGAATTCACCCCTCCACTTT.